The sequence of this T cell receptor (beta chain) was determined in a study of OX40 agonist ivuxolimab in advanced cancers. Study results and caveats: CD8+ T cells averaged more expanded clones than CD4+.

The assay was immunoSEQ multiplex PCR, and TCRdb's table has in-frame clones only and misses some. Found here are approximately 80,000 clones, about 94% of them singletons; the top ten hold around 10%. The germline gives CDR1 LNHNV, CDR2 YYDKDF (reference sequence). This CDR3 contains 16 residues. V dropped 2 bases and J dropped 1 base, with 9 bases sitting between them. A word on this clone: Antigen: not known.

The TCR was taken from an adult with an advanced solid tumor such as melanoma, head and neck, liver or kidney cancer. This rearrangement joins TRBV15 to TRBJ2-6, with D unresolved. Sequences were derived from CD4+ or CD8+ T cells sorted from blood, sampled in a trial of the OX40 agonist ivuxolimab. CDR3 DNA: TGTGCCACCAGCAGATGGAATGTATCTGGGGCCAACGTCCTGACTTTC. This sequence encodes CATSRWNVSGANVLTF.